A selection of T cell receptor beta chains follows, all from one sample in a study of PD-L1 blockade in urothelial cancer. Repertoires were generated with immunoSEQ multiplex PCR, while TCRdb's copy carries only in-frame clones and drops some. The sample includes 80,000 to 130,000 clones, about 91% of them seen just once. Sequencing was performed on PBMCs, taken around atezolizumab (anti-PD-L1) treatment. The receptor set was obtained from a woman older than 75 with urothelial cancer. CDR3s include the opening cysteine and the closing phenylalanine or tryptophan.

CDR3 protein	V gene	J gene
CASSLNGQTTSTDTQYF	TRBV7-3	TRBJ2-3
CASSSRTGYNEQYF	TRBV7-9	TRBJ2-7
CASSLGGADTQYF	TRBV28	TRBJ2-3
CASREAGDAYEQYF	TRBV10-3	TRBJ2-7
CASTLTGTEPTVQYF	TRBV5-8	TRBJ2-7
CASRTTGAAYEQYF	TRBV28	TRBJ2-7
CASSDYGTPNNEQFF	TRBV10-2	TRBJ2-1
CAISEWSNYGYTF	TRBV10-3	TRBJ1-2
CASSRTSGNYEQYF	TRBV6-5	TRBJ2-7
CASRLKPTNEKLFF	TRBV27	TRBJ1-4
CASIRGGQNTEAFF	TRBV6-5	TRBJ1-1
CSARDFDEQFF	TRBV20-1	TRBJ2-1
CASRERGAASYEQYF	TRBV6-1	.
CASSLGLAGETQYF	TRBV7-2	TRBJ2-5
CASSVGAGGFNYGYTF	TRBV9	TRBJ1-2
CATSIGRSNTEAFF	TRBV15	TRBJ1-1
CAISDSPGQSSGANVLTF	TRBV10-3	TRBJ2-6
CASSEGIQGPHGNQPQHF	TRBV27	TRBJ1-5
CASSHRDRPRFSDEQYF	TRBV5-1	TRBJ2-7
CASSRDYNEQFF	TRBV11-2	TRBJ2-1
CASSFFTERWEQYF	TRBV28	TRBJ2-7
CASSASSSGNTIYF	TRBV10-1	TRBJ1-3
CASSYRRNYIPYNEQFF	TRBV7-6	TRBJ2-1
CASSGQGRWAEAFF	TRBV2	TRBJ1-1
CASSPGGGGMGNEQFF	TRBV7-3	TRBJ2-1